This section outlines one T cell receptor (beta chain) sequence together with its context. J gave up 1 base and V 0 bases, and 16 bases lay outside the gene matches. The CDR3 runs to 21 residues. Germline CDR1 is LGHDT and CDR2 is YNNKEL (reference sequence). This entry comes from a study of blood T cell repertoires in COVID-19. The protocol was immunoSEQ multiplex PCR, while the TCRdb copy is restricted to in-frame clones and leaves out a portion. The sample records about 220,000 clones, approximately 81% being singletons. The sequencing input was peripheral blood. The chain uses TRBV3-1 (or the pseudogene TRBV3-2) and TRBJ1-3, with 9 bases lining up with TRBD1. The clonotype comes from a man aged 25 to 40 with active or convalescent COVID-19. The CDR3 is CASSQEEVGTGKDDSGNTIYF. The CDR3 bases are TGTGCCAGCAGCCAAGAGGAGGTTGGGACAGGGAAAGATGATTCTGGAAACACCATATATTTT.